The clone carrying this T cell receptor beta chain showed up many times. Its antigen remains unknown. This sample was taken from a study of T cells after yellow fever vaccination. Study-wide context: Each low-cell-number fraction was prepared by means of SMART-Seq v4 Ultra Low Input. Study-level results: Weaker overall was a secondary response that nonetheless peaked faster, on day 5 versus 15. In post-booster samples, most primary-vaccination clones reappeared (just under 98% CD4, 70% to 90% CD8).

Production of TCR cDNA was by 5'RACE template switching, which also added a universal primer site and UMIs. TCRdb recomputed calls from the 5' RACE reads with MiXCR, one row per CDR3 protein. The sample carries under 350,000 distinct CDR3 sequences, over 4% recorded once. The clonotype was recovered from a man younger than 30 who received the YFV17D yellow fever vaccine. This sample comprised PBMCs, obtained 5 days after the yellow fever booster vaccination.

This chain's CDR3 is CASGDFRSAEAFF. The CDR3 nucleotides read TGCGCCAGCGGGGACTTTCGAAGCGCTGAAGCTTTCTTT. The V and J genes are TRBV4-1 and TRBJ1-1; D may be TRBD1 (5 bases). The CDR3 consists of 13 residues. CDR1 is MGHRA and CDR2 is YSYEKL in the germline V gene. The V and J ends lost 8 bases and 6 bases respectively, with 16 bases between them.